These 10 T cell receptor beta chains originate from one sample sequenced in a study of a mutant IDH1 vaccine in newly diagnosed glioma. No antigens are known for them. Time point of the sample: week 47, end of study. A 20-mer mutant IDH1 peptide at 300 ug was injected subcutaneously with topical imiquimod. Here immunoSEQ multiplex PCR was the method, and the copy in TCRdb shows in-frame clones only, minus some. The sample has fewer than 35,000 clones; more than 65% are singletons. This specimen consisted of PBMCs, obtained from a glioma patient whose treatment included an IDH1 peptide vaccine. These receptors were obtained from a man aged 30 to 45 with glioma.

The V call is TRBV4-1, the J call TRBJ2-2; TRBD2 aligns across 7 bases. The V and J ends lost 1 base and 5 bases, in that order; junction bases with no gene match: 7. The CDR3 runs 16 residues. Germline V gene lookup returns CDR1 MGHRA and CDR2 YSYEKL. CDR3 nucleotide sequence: TGCGCCAGCAGCCAAGCAAGCCGGACTAGAACCGGGGAGCTGTTTTTT. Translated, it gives CASSQASRTRTGELFF.

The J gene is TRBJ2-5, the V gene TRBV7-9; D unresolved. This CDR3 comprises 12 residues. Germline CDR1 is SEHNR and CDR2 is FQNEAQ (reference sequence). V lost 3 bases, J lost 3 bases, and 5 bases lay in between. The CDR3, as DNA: TGTGCCAGCAGCTTTTTGAAAGAGACCCAGTACTTC. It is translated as CASSFLKETQYF.

CDR3 sequence (DNA): TGTGCCAGCAGCTTGGACACCCCCGAGGGCAATGAGCAGTTCTTC. Translating gives CASSLDTPEGNEQFF. This chain joins TRBV7-2 and TRBJ2-1; D may be TRBD1 or TRBD2 (5 bases each). The ends were cut back, 3 bases at V and 6 bases at J, with 15 bases in the middle. Germline V gene lookup returns CDR1 SGHTA and CDR2 FQGNSA. This CDR3 is built from 15 residues.

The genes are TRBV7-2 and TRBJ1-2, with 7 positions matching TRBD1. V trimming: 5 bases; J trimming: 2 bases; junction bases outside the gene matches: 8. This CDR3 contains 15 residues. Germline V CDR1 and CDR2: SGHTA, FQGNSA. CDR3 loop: CASSPPGQINYGYTF. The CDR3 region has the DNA TGTGCCAGCAGCCCCCCGGGACAGATAAACTATGGCTACACCTTC.

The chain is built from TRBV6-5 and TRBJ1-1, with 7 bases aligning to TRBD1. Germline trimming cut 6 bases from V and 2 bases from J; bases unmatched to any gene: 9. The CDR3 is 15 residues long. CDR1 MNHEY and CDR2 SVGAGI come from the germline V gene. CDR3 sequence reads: CASSPWTGSNTEAFF. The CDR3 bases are TGTGCCAGCAGCCCCTGGACAGGTAGTAACACTGAAGCTTTCTTT.

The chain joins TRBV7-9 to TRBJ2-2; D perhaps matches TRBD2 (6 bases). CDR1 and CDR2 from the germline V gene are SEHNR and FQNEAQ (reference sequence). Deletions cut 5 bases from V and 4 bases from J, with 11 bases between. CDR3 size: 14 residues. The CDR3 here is CASSVGTLTGELFF. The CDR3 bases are TGTGCCAGCAGCGTCGGGACTCTCACCGGGGAGCTGTTTTTT.

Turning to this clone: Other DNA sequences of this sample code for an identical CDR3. CDR3 amino acids: CSAPLGETQYF. In DNA, the CDR3 is TGCAGTGCTCCCCTGGGGGAGACCCAGTACTTC. The rearrangement joins TRBV20-1 to TRBJ2-5, with D unclear. V was cut by 5 bases and J by 5 bases, with 9 bases left in between. This CDR3 has 11 residues. Looked up from germline, CDR1 is DFQATT and CDR2 is SNEGSKA (reference sequence).

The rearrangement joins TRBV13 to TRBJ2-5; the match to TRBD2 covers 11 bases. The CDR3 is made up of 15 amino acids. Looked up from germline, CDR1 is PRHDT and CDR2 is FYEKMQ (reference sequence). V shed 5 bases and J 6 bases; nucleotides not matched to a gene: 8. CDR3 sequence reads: CASSNQLAGEQTQYF. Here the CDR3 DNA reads TGTGCCAGCAGCAACCAACTAGCGGGAGAACAGACCCAGTACTTC.

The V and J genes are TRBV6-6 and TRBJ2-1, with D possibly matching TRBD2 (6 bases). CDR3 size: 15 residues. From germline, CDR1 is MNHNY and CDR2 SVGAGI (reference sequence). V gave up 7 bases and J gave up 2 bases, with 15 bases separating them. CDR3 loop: CASNRRVTTYNEQFF. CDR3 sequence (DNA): TGTGCCAGCAACCGGAGGGTAACCACCTACAATGAGCAGTTCTTC.

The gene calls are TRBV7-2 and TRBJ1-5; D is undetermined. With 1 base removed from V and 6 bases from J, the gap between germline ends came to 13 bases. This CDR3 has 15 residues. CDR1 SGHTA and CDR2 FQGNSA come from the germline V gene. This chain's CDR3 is CASSLDGDLFQPQHF. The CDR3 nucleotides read TGTGCCAGCAGCTTAGACGGGGATCTGTTTCAGCCCCAGCATTTT.